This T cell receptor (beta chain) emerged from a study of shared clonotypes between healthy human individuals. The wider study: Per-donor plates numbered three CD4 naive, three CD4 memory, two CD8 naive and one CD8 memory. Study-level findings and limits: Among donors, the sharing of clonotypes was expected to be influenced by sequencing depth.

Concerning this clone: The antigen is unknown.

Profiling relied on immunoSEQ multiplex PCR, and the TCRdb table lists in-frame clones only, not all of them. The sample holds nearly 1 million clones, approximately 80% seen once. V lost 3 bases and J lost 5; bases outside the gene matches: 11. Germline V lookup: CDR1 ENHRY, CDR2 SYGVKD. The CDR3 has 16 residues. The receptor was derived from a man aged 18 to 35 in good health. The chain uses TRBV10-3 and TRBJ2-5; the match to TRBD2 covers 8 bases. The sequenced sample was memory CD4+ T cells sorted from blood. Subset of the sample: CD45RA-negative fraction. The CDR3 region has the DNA TGTGCCATCAGTGACCAGGCGGGGGGTTCCAAGGAGACCCAGTACTTC. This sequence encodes CAISDQAGGSKETQYF.